A selection of T cell receptor beta chains follows, all from one sample in a study of beta chain features in type 1 diabetes. The repertoire was sequenced with immunoSEQ multiplex PCR; TCRdb's copy has only in-frame clones and lacks some. The sample yields hundreds of thousands of clones, around an eighth seen once. Sequenced: naive CD4+ T cells from blood. These receptors came from a man aged 18 to 35 with type 1 diabetes. Each CDR3 is given with its conserved first and last residue. D genes are given only for firm matches. Clone size is stated in some rows and not others, as once, few, many or a class when expanded.

TRBD1	TRBV7-2	few	TRBJ1-6	TGTGCCAGCAGCCTCGACAGGGTCCCTAATTCACCCCTCCACTTT	CASSLDRVPNSPLHF
NA	TRBV5-1	NA	TRBJ2-7	TGCGCCAGTACCCTAGGCGGGGGCGCCTACGAGCAGTACTTC	CASTLGGGAYEQYF
NA	TRBV25-1	few	TRBJ1-2	TGTGCCAGCAGTCTCCCGGGAGATAACTATGGCTACACCTTC	CASSLPGDNYGYTF
NA	TRBV9	NA	TRBJ1-2	TGTGCCAGCAGCGTAGGTGAGGGGCGCTATGGCTACACCTTC	CASSVGEGRYGYTF
TRBD2	TRBV5-5	NA	TRBJ2-7	TGTGCCAGCAGCTCCTCTCCGGGAGGGGCCTACGAGCAGTACTTC	CASSSSPGGAYEQYF
TRBD1	TRBV29-1	NA	TRBJ2-7	TGCAGCGTTGAGGGACAGGGGCCCCCCTACGAGCAGTACTTC	CSVEGQGPPYEQYF
TRBD1	TRBV30	NA	TRBJ2-7	TGTGCCTGGAGTGGGGACAGGGGGTCCTACGAGCAGTACTTC	CAWSGDRGSYEQYF
TRBD1	TRBV6-1	NA	TRBJ1-6	TGTGCCAGCACGGAGGGGGCTGGGTCACCCCTCCACTTT	CASTEGAGSPLHF
NA	TRBV20-1	NA	TRBJ1-2	TGCAGTGCGGACCGGGGGTATGGCTACACCTTC	CSADRGYGYTF
NA	TRBV7-9	few	TRBJ2-7	TGTGCCACCGGAGCGGTCTACGAGCAGTACTTC	CATGAVYEQYF
NA	TRBV29-1	few	TRBJ1-1	TGCAGCGCCAACAACCCAGGGGAGAGCACTGAAGCTTTCTTT	CSANNPGESTEAFF
NA	TRBV6-5	NA	TRBJ1-6	TGTGCCAGCAGTTACTCCGTAGGCAATTCACCCCTCCACTTT	CASSYSVGNSPLHF
NA	TRBV2	NA	TRBJ1-1	TGTGCCAGCAGTGTTGAAGGTTGGAACACTGAAGCTTTCTTT	CASSVEGWNTEAFF
TRBD1	TRBV5-1	NA	TRBJ2-5	TGCGCCAGCAGCTCGGGGACAGGGGGCGTAAAGACCCAGTACTTC	CASSSGTGGVKTQYF
TRBD2	TRBV30	NA	TRBJ2-3	TGTGCCTGGACCTTGGCGGGGGGGCGTACAGATACGCAGTATTTT	CAWTLAGGRTDTQYF
NA	TRBV27	few	TRBJ1-2	TGTGCCAGCAGTTTTTCCGCCCTAGGAGGCGATGGCTACACCTTC	CASSFSALGGDGYTF
NA	TRBV7-6	few	TRBJ2-3	TGTGCCAGCAGCACGAGACGGGCAGATACGCAGTATTTT	CASSTRRADTQYF
TRBD2	TRBV15	few	TRBJ2-7	TGTGCCACCAGCTCGCGTCTCACTAGCGGGGGCCATGACGAGCAGTACTTC	CATSSRLTSGGHDEQYF
NA	TRBV6-4	few	TRBJ2-6	TGTGCCAGCAGTCCAACCCCTGGGGCCAACGTCCTGACTTTC	CASSPTPGANVLTF
NA	TRBV18	few	TRBJ2-3	TGTGCCAGCTCACCACCAGCCAACACAGATACGCAGTATTTT	CASSPPANTDTQYF
TRBD1	TRBV30	NA	TRBJ1-1	TGTGCCTGGAGTAGAGGGACAGCTGAAGCTTTCTTT	CAWSRGTAEAFF
NA	TRBV6-5	NA	TRBJ2-5	TGTGCCAGCAGTTATGCCGGGGTAGCCATAGAGACCCAGTACTTC	CASSYAGVAIETQYF
TRBD1	TRBV14	few	TRBJ1-2	TGTGCCAGCAGTTCCGACAGGGTTGGCGGCTACACCTTC	CASSSDRVGGYTF
NA	TRBV2	few	TRBJ1-5	TGTGCCAGCAGTGCGATTTATCAGCCCCAGCATTTT	CASSAIYQPQHF